This T cell receptor beta chain was obtained from a study of blood T cell repertoires in COVID-19. Background on the study: T cells, B-cell-depleted T cells, or PBMCs provided the cDNA or gDNA that served as material.

This clone has a handful of counts. Germline CDR1 reads LGHDT; CDR2 reads YNNKEL (reference sequence). The CDR3 is 15 amino acids. V trimming: 4 bases; J trimming: 6 bases; junction bases outside the gene matches: 9. Method: immunoSEQ multiplex PCR; TCRdb's copy keeps in-frame clones and lacks some. The sample has approximately 70,000 clones, about 80% seen once. Sequencing used peripheral blood. This TCR was recovered from a woman in her 70s with acute or convalescent COVID-19. The chain links TRBV3-1 (or the pseudogene TRBV3-2) to TRBJ2-5; TRBD2 matches 9 bases. The CDR3 DNA reads TGTGCCAGCAGCCCGCCGCGGGGGGGCAGACAGACCCAGTACTTC. It translates to CASSPPRGGRQTQYF.